This T cell receptor beta chain is from a study of blood T cell repertoires in COVID-19. About the study: Specimens from acute and convalescent COVID-19 originated in the United States, Italy and Spain.

Original handling: Researchers report that nucleated cell counts were estimated from reference gene primer amplification. The data were produced by immunoSEQ multiplex PCR, yet TCRdb's version contains in-frame clones alone and is incomplete. Clone size and the V and J calls come from that table; the DNA yielded D and trimming. The table lists 430,000 or so clones, roughly 89% of them singletons. The CDR3 runs 13 residues. V lost 5 bases to trimming and J lost 3 bases; unmatched junction nucleotides: 2. CDR1 is GTSNPN, CDR2 SVGIG, per germline (reference sequence). The clonotype originates from a man aged 18 to 35 with COVID-19, enrolled during active disease. The chain carries TRBV30 and TRBJ1-5, with TRBD1 identical over 9 bases. Sequencing was carried out using peripheral blood. The CDR3 DNA follows: TGTGCCTGGGGGACAGGGCCCAATCAGCCCCAGCATTTT. Encoded protein: CAWGTGPNQPQHF.